These 8 T cell receptor beta chains were sequenced from one sample in a study of T cell repertoires in cytomegalovirus infection. TCRdb re-called the reads with MiXCR, one entry per CDR3 protein. The sample consists of almost 500,000 distinct CDR3 sequences, about 11% of them appearing once. The sequenced material came from PBMCs. These TCRs come from a human donor in good health (CMV status not recorded). Some clones in this sample may be carry-over from other donors' samples.

This clonotype was counted only a few times. The chain is built from TRBV20-1 and TRBJ2-2; 9 bases fit TRBD2. CDR1 and CDR2 (germline): DFQATT, SNEGSKA (reference sequence). The trim removed 0 bases at V and 5 bases at J, leaving 7 bases unmatched. This CDR3 region has 16 residues. The CDR3 here is CSARDRRLAETGELFF. In DNA form, the CDR3 reads TGCAGTGCTAGAGATCGACGACTAGCGGAAACCGGGGAGCTGTTTTTT.

This clonotype was seen a handful of times. The chain links TRBV5-1 to TRBJ2-5; no reliable D call. This CDR3 region has 12 residues. V lost 4 bases, J lost 5 bases, and 9 bases lay in between. CDR1 is SGHRS and CDR2 is YFSETQ in the germline V gene. CDR3 amino acids: CASSASRETQYF. In DNA, the CDR3 is TGCGCCAGCAGCGCCTCCCGGGAGACCCAGTACTTC.

V is TRBV13 and J is TRBJ2-3; D not resolved. V lost 7 bases to trimming and J lost 2 bases, with 16 bases between them. The V gene's germline CDR1 is PRHDT and CDR2 FYEKMQ (reference sequence). CDR3 length: 15 residues. CDR3: CASIRTPALTDTQYF. CDR3 DNA sequence: TGTGCCAGCATCCGCACCCCGGCACTCACAGATACGCAGTATTTT.

The chain combines TRBV11-2 with TRBJ1-1; no clear D gene. The CDR3 covers 14 residues. Germline V gene lookup returns CDR1 SGHAT and CDR2 FQNNGV. Trimming removed 3 bases from V and 1 base from J, with 9 bases in between. The CDR3 coding sequence is TGTGCCAGCAGCTTCAACCCCAGGAACACTGAAGCTTTCTTT. This encodes CASSFNPRNTEAFF.

At least ten counts were recorded for this clonotype. This chain joins TRBV9 and TRBJ1-2; TRBD1 might be the D (6 bases). The CDR3 covers 14 residues. Deletions cut 2 bases from V and 3 bases from J, with 11 bases between. The germline CDR1 and CDR2 sequences are SGDLS and YYNGEE. The CDR3 spells CASSVGTTDYGYTF. The CDR3 coding sequence is TGTGCCAGCAGCGTCGGGACAACAGACTATGGCTACACCTTC.

This clonotype has a count of ten or more. V gene TRBV7-9 combines with J gene TRBJ2-7; a possible D gene is TRBD2 (6 bases). There are 13 residues in the CDR3. CDR1 and CDR2 from the germline V gene are SEHNR and FQNEAQ (reference sequence). V dropped 1 base and J dropped 6 bases, with 10 bases sitting between them. CDR3 sequence (DNA): TGTGCCAGCAGCTTAGTATCCGGGGGCGAGCAGTACTTC. Protein: CASSLVSGGEQYF.

This clonotype was counted ten times or more. The chain joins TRBV11-2 to TRBJ1-1; tentatively, D is TRBD1 (5 bases). With 3 bases removed from V and 1 base from J, the gap between germline ends came to 12 bases. The CDR3 length is 15 residues. From germline, CDR1 is SGHAT and CDR2 FQNNGV. The chain's CDR3 is CASSLAGGWNTEAFF. The CDR3 DNA sequence: TGTGCCAGCAGCTTGGCGGGGGGGTGGAACACTGAAGCTTTCTTT.

The chain employs TRBV6-1 and TRBJ1-3; unclear D gene. Trimming pared 5 bases from V and 4 bases from J, leaving 9 bases between. The CDR3 is 13 amino acids. Germline V gene sequence: CDR1 MNHNS, CDR2 SASEGT. Here the CDR3 reads CASSLREGNTIYF. CDR3 bases: TGTGCCAGCAGTCTCCGGGAAGGAAACACCATATATTTT.